This TCR beta chain derives from a study of OX40 agonist ivuxolimab in advanced cancers. In the study overall: Enrollees could have had prior anti-PD-1, anti-PD-L1 or anti-CTLA-4 therapy, which around 43% had received. Findings of the study overall: By week 6 at 0.1 to 3.0 mg/kg, blood CD4+ and CD8+ T cells had expanded clonally. Expanded peripheral T cells had an undetermined antigen specificity. Partial responders treated at 0.1-3.0 mg/kg exhibited clonal expansion among the lowest measured.

As for this clone: The antigen is undetermined.

Germline V lookup: CDR1 LGHNA, CDR2 YNFKEQ. The length of the CDR3 is 16 residues. V dropped 4 bases and J dropped 1 base, with 17 bases sitting between them. Produced via immunoSEQ multiplex PCR; TCRdb's table is partial and in-frame only. The table lists approximately 28,000 clones, 84% of them singletons. Sequenced material: CD4+ or CD8+ T cells sorted from blood, taken in a trial of the OX40 agonist ivuxolimab. The rearrangement links TRBV4-2 to TRBJ2-7; D is unresolved. The TCR comes from an adult with an advanced solid tumor such as melanoma, head and neck, liver or kidney cancer. The CDR3 loop reads CASSLPPGQGSYEQYF. The CDR3 nucleotides read TGTGCCAGCAGCCTCCCCCCCGGGCAAGGATCCTACGAGCAGTACTTC.